This T cell receptor (beta chain) was documented in a study of blood T cells in healthy people across ages. The CDR3 extends over 12 amino acids. CDR1 SQVTM and CDR2 ANQGSEA come from the germline V gene. Trimming removed 5 bases at V and 5 bases at J, with 12 bases between. It was with a sample-barcoded 5' primer and a J-beta primer mix that a second PCR of roughly 6 to 12 cycles was run. Each CDR3 protein is one row after TCRdb ran MiXCR on the 5' RACE reads. In the table there are about 1.8 million distinct CDR3 sequences, around half of which are singletons. This clonotype was found many times. The sequencing sample was made of blood. This chain links TRBV29-1 with TRBJ2-5, with D possibly matching TRBD1 (6 bases). This clonotype was obtained from a woman in her thirties or forties in good health. The DNA for the CDR3 is TGCAGCGTTCAGGGGTTAGGGGAGACCCAGTACTTC. Protein: CSVQGLGETQYF.